Described below is a single TCR beta chain sequence and its context. Its antigen specificity is not known. No quality values exist for individual bases; no much larger clone is one base distant. Library method: RT-PCR. The data were produced on a NextSeq 550. TCRdb applied fastp at Q25 and MiXCR to the public reads, then kept only in-frame beta chains. Each CDR3 protein gets just one entry, which takes the most common genes and DNA from the rows behind it. Within this sample are 84,000 or so distinct CDR3 sequences, with about 44% of them counted one time only. Clones ranked in the top ten supply under 70% of the sample. CDR1 is given as SGDLS and CDR2 as YYNGEE, both from the germline V gene. The CDR3, cysteine through phenylalanine, is 15 amino acids long. Solely the CDR3 DNA is kept, with 45 bases framed from the first base. Relative to germline, V is 3 bases shorter and J is 1 base shorter, with 12 bases between their ends.

The data originate from a study of patients and donors after allogeneic stem cell transplantation (TCRdb year 2020). This clonotype was sampled from a human donor who was either an allogeneic HSCT recipient or a stem cell or donor lymphocyte infusion donor (not recorded which). It is not recorded whose cells these are; they may come from a transplant donor. Source material: blood, either unsorted or a sorted T cell fraction (not recorded which). Recombination joined TRBV9 with TRBJ2-3; the D gene is possibly TRBD1 or TRBD2, each agreeing over 7 bases. At the DNA level, the sequence is TGTGCCAGCAGCGCACAGGGGAGGGGCACAGATACGCAGTATTTT. This codes for CASSAQGRGTDTQYF.